This T cell receptor beta chain came from a study of blood T cells in healthy people across ages. A J-beta primer mix and a sample-barcoded 5' primer were used in a second PCR of roughly 6 to 12 cycles. TCRdb reprocessed the 5' RACE reads via MiXCR and lists one record per CDR3 protein. The sample consists of around 900,000 distinct CDR3 sequences, 29% of them appearing once. Germline assignment: CDR1 SNHLY and CDR2 FYNNEI. The CDR3 consists of 15 residues. Unmatched junction bases numbered 8, after V lost 6 bases and J lost 4 bases. This clonotype was picked up a small number of times. The chain employs TRBV2 and TRBJ2-5; 10 nucleotides line up with TRBD1. Sequenced: blood. This clonotype was obtained from a woman over 75 in good health. The CDR3 here is CASRRQGAVGETQYF. The CDR3 DNA follows: TGTGCCAGCAGACGACAGGGGGCCGTAGGAGAGACCCAGTACTTC.